One and the same sample provided the 29 T cell receptor beta chains below, sequenced in a study of blood T cells in healthy people across ages. PCR was performed a second time for about 6 to 11 cycles using a sample-barcoded 5' primer and a J-beta primer mix. From the 5' RACE reads, TCRdb called clonotypes with MiXCR, one entry per CDR3 protein. This table has 700,000 to 850,000 distinct CDR3 sequences, about 48% appearing once. The material sequenced was blood. These receptors were collected from a man at least 80 years old in good health.

V gene TRBV20-1 combines with J gene TRBJ2-3, with D possibly matching TRBD1 (6 bases). CDR3 length: 14 amino acids. Germline V lookup: CDR1 DFQATT, CDR2 SNEGSKA (reference sequence). Trimming stripped 1 base from V and 4 bases from J, with 12 bases between. In nucleotides, the CDR3 is TGCAGTGCTAGAGTCCCCGGGACACCAGATACGCAGTATTTT. Translation: CSARVPGTPDTQYF.

This chain uses TRBV6-5 with TRBJ2-3; D possibly matches TRBD1 or TRBD2 (5 bases each). Germline-derived CDR1 and CDR2 are MNHEY and SVGAGI. V lost 5 bases to trimming and J lost 4 bases, with 10 bases between them. The CDR3 spans 13 residues. The chain's CDR3 is CASSRDGADTQYF. DNA for the CDR3: TGTGCCAGCAGTCGGGACGGCGCAGATACGCAGTATTTT.

A word on this clonotype: A much larger clonotype is one base distant, so this may be a read error. The chain couples TRBV11-2 to TRBJ2-1, with no clear D. The CDR3 has 16 residues. Germline CDR1 reads SGHAT; CDR2 reads FQNNGV. CDR3 region: CVSSLEGSSSYNEQFF. The CDR3 DNA sequence: TGTGTCAGCAGCTTAGAAGGATCCAGCTCCTACAATGAGCAGTTCTTC.

V usage is TRBV11-3 and J usage is TRBJ2-1; no clear D. The CDR3 runs to 13 residues. Germline loops: CDR1 SGHNT, CDR2 YENEEA. Between the trimmed V and J ends, which lost 5 bases and 10 bases, there was a span of 15 bases. CDR3 nucleotides: TGTGCCAGCAGCCTCCAATTAGGTGGAGAGCAGTTCTTC. Its translation is CASSLQLGGEQFF.

J is TRBJ2-7 and V is TRBV7-8; D is ambiguous. There are 17 residues in the CDR3. From germline, CDR1 is SGHVS and CDR2 FQNEAQ. V was clipped by 8 bases and J by 2 bases, with 25 bases between them. CDR3 DNA: TGTGCCAGCCGCTGGCATTTCCGGCTGGACGGAACCTACGAGCAGTACTTC. This codes for CASRWHFRLDGTYEQYF.

Only a few counts were recorded for this clonotype. The chain employs TRBV29-1 and TRBJ1-1, with D tentatively TRBD1 (6 bases). CDR1 and CDR2 (germline): SQVTM, ANQGSEA. This CDR3 is 12 amino acids long. V was cut by 6 bases and J by 4 bases, with 12 bases left in between. The chain's CDR3 is CSVVTGVTEAFF. CDR3 coding DNA: TGCAGCGTAGTGACAGGAGTCACTGAAGCTTTCTTT.

The chain uses TRBV12-3 or TRBV12-4 and TRBJ2-5; maybe TRBD1 (6 bases). The CDR3 covers 17 residues. Trimming took off 6 bases at V and 1 base at J, with 21 bases between the two ends. The CDR3 DNA is TGTGCCAGCAGCTTACCCCGTACCCCAGGGGCCCAAGAGACCCAGTACTTC. This translates into CASSLPRTPGAQETQYF.

This chain connects TRBV7-9 to TRBJ2-5; TRBD2 matches 12 bases. CDR3 length equals 17 residues. Germline lookup yields CDR1 SEHNR and CDR2 FQNEAQ (reference sequence). The V gene end was trimmed by 0 bases and the J gene end by 5 bases; junction bases not matched to a gene: 7. The CDR3 sequence is CASSLAASGRALETQYF. CDR3 coding DNA: TGTGCCAGCAGCTTAGCGGCTAGCGGGAGGGCCTTGGAGACCCAGTACTTC.

This chain links TRBV6-6 with TRBJ1-2, with a tentative D call TRBD1 (6 bases). The CDR3 is 14 residues long. Germline V CDR1 and CDR2: MNHNY, SVGAGI (reference sequence). The V end lost 6 bases, the J end lost 6 bases, and 17 bases lay between the germline ends. Here the CDR3 DNA reads TGTGCCAGCAGAGGTCCAGGGGATGTGAATGGCTACACCTTC. Translating gives CASRGPGDVNGYTF.

The chain has TRBV6-5 and TRBJ1-2; no definite D call. V gave up 0 bases and J gave up 8 bases, with 19 bases separating them. CDR1 and CDR2 from the germline V gene are MNHEY and SVGAGI. CDR3 size: 16 residues. The DNA of the CDR3 is TGTGCCAGCAGTTACTCTGTGCAGGCGGGGTTGGGCGGCTACACCTTC. This encodes CASSYSVQAGLGGYTF.

Worth noting for this clonotype: Since no conserved phenylalanine or tryptophan closes the CDR3, a read error is the likely cause. The V gene is TRBV5-5, the J gene TRBJ2-4, with TRBD1 identical over 10 bases. The DNA matches TRBJ2-7 better at its end, which makes the J call doubtful. The CDR3 consists of 17 residues. CDR1 and CDR2 (germline): SGHKS, YYEKEE (reference sequence). The CDR3 is CASSLAGWGQGIHEQYL. CDR3 nucleotides: TGTGCCAGCAGCTTGGCCGGCTGGGGACAGGGGATCCACGAGCAGTACCTC.

This clonotype was seen a few times. The V call is TRBV5-1, the J call TRBJ2-4; TRBD2 is a possible D gene (5 bases). This CDR3 has 12 amino acids. Germline V gene sequence: CDR1 SGHRS, CDR2 YFSETQ. Trimming removed 4 bases from V and 8 bases from J, with 10 bases in between. CDR3 nucleotides: TGCGCCAGCAGCATTCCCGGGGACATTCAGTACTTC. Amino acid sequence: CASSIPGDIQYF.

The rearrangement links TRBV10-3 to TRBJ2-1, with D unclear. This CDR3 spans 13 amino acids. Germline assignment: CDR1 ENHRY and CDR2 SYGVKD. V gave up 4 bases and J gave up 4 bases, with 8 bases separating them. In DNA, the CDR3 is TGTGCCATCAGTGTGGTCCCGTACAATGAGCAGTTCTTC. Translation gives CAISVVPYNEQFF.

This clonotype was counted only a few times. The rearrangement links TRBV7-9 to TRBJ2-7; TRBD2 is a possible D gene (7 bases). Germline CDR1 is SEHNR and CDR2 is FQNEAQ (reference sequence). Trimming left V 6 bases short and J 3 bases short, with 15 bases between. This CDR3 is built from 14 residues. As DNA, the CDR3 is TGTGCCAGCAGGGACGGGGGGCAAAGCTACGAGCAGTACTTC. Its translation: CASRDGGQSYEQYF.

J is TRBJ1-1 and V is TRBV29-1; no reliable D call. Germline CDR1 and CDR2: SQVTM and ANQGSEA. The V gene lost 3 bases and the J gene lost 8 bases, with 10 bases spanning the gap. CDR3 length: 11 amino acids. CDR3 in amino acids: CSVEQDQEAFF. In DNA, the CDR3 is TGCAGCGTTGAGCAGGATCAAGAAGCTTTCTTT.

V gene TRBV29-1 combines with J gene TRBJ2-5; 9 bases line up with TRBD2. V lost 7 bases, J lost 11 bases, and 20 bases stayed unmatched. This CDR3 region has 15 residues. CDR1 SQVTM and CDR2 ANQGSEA come from the germline V gene. This CDR3 reads CSALEAGGWYNEQYF. Here the CDR3 DNA reads TGCAGCGCTCTGGAAGCGGGAGGTTGGTACAATGAGCAGTACTTC.

This clonotype was detected a few times. The chain uses TRBV29-1 and TRBJ1-2; D is ambiguous. The CDR3 has 11 residues. Between the trimmed V and J ends, which lost 5 bases and 8 bases, there was a span of 12 bases. Germline V gene sequence: CDR1 SQVTM, CDR2 ANQGSEA. CDR3 sequence reads: CSVWASRGYTF. The DNA for the CDR3 is TGCAGCGTTTGGGCCTCTAGAGGCTACACCTTC.

CDR3 sequence: CASSRNRGQGNEQYF. The CDR3 bases are TGTGCCAGCAGCAGAAACAGGGGTCAAGGGAACGAGCAGTACTTC. The V call is TRBV7-2, the J call TRBJ2-7, with 7 bases aligning to TRBD1. With 5 bases clipped from V and 5 bases from J, the junction kept 12 bases outside the gene matches. Germline V CDR1 and CDR2: SGHTA, FQGNSA. CDR3 length: 15 residues. Variable domain in full (rest from reference TRBV7-2 and TRBJ2-7): GAGVSQSPSNKVTEKGKDVELRCDPISGHTALYWYRQSLGQGLEFLIYFQGNSAPDKSGLPSDRFSAERTGGSVSTLTIQRTQQEDSAVYLCASSRNRGQGNEQYFGPGTRLTVT.

The gene calls are TRBV2 and TRBJ2-7; TRBD1 matches 9 bases. The CDR3 has 13 residues. Per germline, CDR1 SNHLY and CDR2 FYNNEI. CDR3 sequence reads: CAVQGAYGYEQYF. DNA for the CDR3: TGTGCGGTACAGGGGGCGTACGGTTACGAGCAGTACTTC.

The chain links TRBV5-1 to TRBJ2-3, with 8 bases that match TRBD1. V dropped 4 bases and J dropped 14; count of bases not matched to a gene: 15. CDR1 is SGHRS, CDR2 YFSETQ, per germline. The CDR3 extends over 14 amino acids. In DNA form, the CDR3 reads TGCGCCAGCAGCCCGACGGCAGGGGGCAGAGACGCGTATTTT. It is translated as CASSPTAGGRDAYF.

The chain combines TRBV2 with TRBJ2-1; 12 nucleotides align to TRBD2. Losses at the gene ends were 4 bases for V and 6 bases for J; bases not matched to a gene: 1. The germline V gene encodes CDR1 SNHLY and CDR2 FYNNEI. CDR3 size: 14 residues. CDR3 in amino acids: CASSGTSGINEQFF. The CDR3 DNA follows: TGTGCCAGCAGTGGGACTAGCGGGATCAATGAGCAGTTCTTC. The complete variable domain, with remaining parts taken from reference TRBV2 and TRBJ2-1, reads EPEVTQTPSHQVTQMGQEVILRCVPISNHLYFYWYRQILGQKVEFLVSFYNNEISEKSEIFDDQFSVERPDGSNFTLKIRSTKLEDSAMYFCASSGTSGINEQFFGPGTRLTVL.

This clonotype was detected only a few times. J is TRBJ1-5 and V is TRBV2, with 8 bases aligning to TRBD1. The CDR3 spans 14 residues. V shed 6 bases and J 6 bases; nucleotides not matched to a gene: 7. In germline, CDR1 is SNHLY, CDR2 FYNNEI. CDR3 region: CASRPGTGFQPQHF. Written as DNA, the CDR3 is TGTGCCAGCAGACCCGGGACAGGTTTTCAGCCCCAGCATTTT. Looking up the rest from reference TRBV2 and TRBJ1-5 gives the full variable domain: EPEVTQTPSHQVTQMGQEVILRCVPISNHLYFYWYRQILGQKVEFLVSFYNNEISEKSEIFDDQFSVERPDGSNFTLKIRSTKLEDSAMYFCASRPGTGFQPQHFGDGTRLSIL.

The CDR3 DNA reads TGTGCCAGCAGTGATGGGGGATCGCAGCGGGGCTACGAGCAGTACTTC. Amino acids: CASSDGGSQRGYEQYF. The rearrangement links TRBV6-1 to TRBJ2-7; 7 positions agree with TRBD2. The CDR3 spans 16 residues. Germline V lookup: CDR1 MNHNS, CDR2 SASEGT. V lost 3 bases to trimming and J lost 3 bases; unmatched junction nucleotides: 11.

V gene TRBV7-2 combines with J gene TRBJ2-7; 8 bases line up with TRBD1. Germline values: CDR1 SGHTA, CDR2 FQGNSA. This CDR3 spans 16 amino acids. Trimming cost V 3 bases and J 1 base; bases outside gene matches: 8. The CDR3 DNA sequence: TGTGCCAGCAGCTTCCTGCCGACAGGGGTTTCCTACGAGCAGTACTTC. Amino acid sequence: CASSFLPTGVSYEQYF.

This clonotype came up a few times. The chain couples TRBV10-3 to TRBJ2-7; 9 bases fit TRBD1. The ends lost 4 bases at V and 7 bases at J; junction bases unmatched: 14. The CDR3 is made up of 16 amino acids. The V gene's germline CDR1 is ENHRY and CDR2 SYGVKD. CDR3 bases: TGTGCCATCAGTGCCGGCGGGACAGGGCTTTTCTATGAGCAGTACTTC. Protein: CAISAGGTGLFYEQYF.

This clonotype was counted only a few times. This chain connects TRBV10-3 to TRBJ1-4, with 7 nucleotides matching TRBD1. The CDR3 extends over 15 amino acids. The V segment lost 4 bases and the J segment 6 bases; nucleotides outside the gene matches: 8. In germline, CDR1 is ENHRY, CDR2 SYGVKD. The CDR3 DNA follows: TGTGCCATCAGTGGTCAGGGGGGAAGTTATGAAAAACTGTTTTTT. Amino acids: CAISGQGGSYEKLFF.

This clonotype came up many times. This chain joins TRBV27 and TRBJ2-7, with 7 bases matching TRBD2. Per germline, CDR1 MNHEY and CDR2 SMNVEV (reference sequence). There are 13 residues in the CDR3. V lost 6 bases and J lost 1; bases outside the gene matches: 3. In DNA form, the CDR3 reads TGTGCCAGCAGACCTAGCGGATCCTACGAGCAGTACTTC. Its protein product is CASRPSGSYEQYF.

The chain couples TRBV6-1 to TRBJ2-1; maybe TRBD2 (6 bases). Germline CDR1 MNHNS, CDR2 SASEGT. V lost 1 base and J lost 10, with 17 bases in between. The CDR3 loop spans 15 amino acids. The CDR3, as DNA: TGTGCCAGCAGTGAAGTCGTTGGGGGGAGAGGCGAGCAGTTCTTC. Translated, it gives CASSEVVGGRGEQFF.

The chain is built from TRBV2 and TRBJ1-3, with D possibly matching TRBD1 (5 bases). V was cut by 4 bases and J by 0 bases, with 10 bases left in between. The CDR3 is made up of 15 amino acids. Germline CDR1 reads SNHLY; CDR2 reads FYNNEI. The CDR3 DNA reads TGTGCCAGCAGTGTACCAGGGCCCTCTGGAAACACCATATATTTT. Amino acids: CASSVPGPSGNTIYF. Full variable domain (remainder filled in from reference TRBV2 and TRBJ1-3): EPEVTQTPSHQVTQMGQEVILRCVPISNHLYFYWYRQILGQKVEFLVSFYNNEISEKSEIFDDQFSVERPDGSNFTLKIRSTKLEDSAMYFCASSVPGPSGNTIYFGEGSWLTVV.